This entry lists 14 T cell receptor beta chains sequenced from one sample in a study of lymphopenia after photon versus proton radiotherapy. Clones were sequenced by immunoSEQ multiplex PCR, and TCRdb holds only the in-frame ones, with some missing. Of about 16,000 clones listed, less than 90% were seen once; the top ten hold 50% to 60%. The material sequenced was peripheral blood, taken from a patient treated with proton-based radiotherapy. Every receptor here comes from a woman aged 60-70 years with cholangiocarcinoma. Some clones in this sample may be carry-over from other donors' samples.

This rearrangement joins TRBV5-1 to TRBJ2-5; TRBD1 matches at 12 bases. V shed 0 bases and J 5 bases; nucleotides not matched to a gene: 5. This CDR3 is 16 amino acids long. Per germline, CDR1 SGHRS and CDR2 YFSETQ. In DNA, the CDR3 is TGCGCCAGCAGCTTGGCCGGGACAGGGGGCTCGGAGACCCAGTACTTC. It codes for CASSLAGTGGSETQYF.

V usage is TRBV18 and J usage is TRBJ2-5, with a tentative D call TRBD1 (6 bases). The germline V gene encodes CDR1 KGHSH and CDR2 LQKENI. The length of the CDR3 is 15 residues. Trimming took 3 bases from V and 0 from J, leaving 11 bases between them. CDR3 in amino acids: CASSPQQGNQETQYF. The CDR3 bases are TGTGCCAGCTCACCGCAACAGGGAAACCAAGAGACCCAGTACTTC.

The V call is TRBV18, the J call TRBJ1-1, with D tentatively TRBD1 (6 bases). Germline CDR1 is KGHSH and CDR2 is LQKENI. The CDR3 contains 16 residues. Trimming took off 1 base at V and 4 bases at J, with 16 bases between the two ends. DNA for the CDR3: TGTGCCAGCTCACCACTCGGGAGCAGGGGAGGCACTGAAGCTTTCTTT. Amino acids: CASSPLGSRGGTEAFF.

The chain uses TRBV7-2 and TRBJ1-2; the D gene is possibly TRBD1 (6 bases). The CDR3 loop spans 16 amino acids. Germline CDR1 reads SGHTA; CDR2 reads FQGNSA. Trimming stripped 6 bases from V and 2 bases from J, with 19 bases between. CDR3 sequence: CASSNRPVGANYGYTF. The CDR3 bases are TGTGCCAGCAGTAACCGCCCGGTGGGGGCGAACTATGGCTACACCTTC.

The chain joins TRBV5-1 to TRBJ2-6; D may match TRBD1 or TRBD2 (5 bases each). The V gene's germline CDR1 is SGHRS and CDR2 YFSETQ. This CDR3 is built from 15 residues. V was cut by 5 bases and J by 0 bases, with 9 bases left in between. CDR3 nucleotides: TGCGCCAGCAGAGAAGGGACCTCTGGGGCCAACGTCCTGACTTTC. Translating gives CASREGTSGANVLTF. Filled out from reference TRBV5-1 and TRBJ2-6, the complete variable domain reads KAGVTQTPRYLIKTRGQQVTLSCSPISGHRSVSWYQQTPGQGLQFLFEYFSETQRNKGNFPGRFSGRQFSNSRSEMNVSTLELGDSALYLCASREGTSGANVLTFGAGSRLTVL.

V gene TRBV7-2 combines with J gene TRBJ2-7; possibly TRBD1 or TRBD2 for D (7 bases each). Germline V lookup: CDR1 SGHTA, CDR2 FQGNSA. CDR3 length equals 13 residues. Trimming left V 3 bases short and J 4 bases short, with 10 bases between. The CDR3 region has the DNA TGTGCCAGCAGCTTTCAGGGGGGGTACGAGCAGTACTTC. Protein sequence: CASSFQGGYEQYF.

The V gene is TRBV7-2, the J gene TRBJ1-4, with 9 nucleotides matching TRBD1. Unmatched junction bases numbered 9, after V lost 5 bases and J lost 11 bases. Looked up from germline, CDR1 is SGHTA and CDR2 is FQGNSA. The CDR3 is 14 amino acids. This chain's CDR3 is CASSKDRGGGKLFF. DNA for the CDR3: TGTGCCAGCAGCAAGGACAGGGGAGGTGGGAAACTGTTTTTT.

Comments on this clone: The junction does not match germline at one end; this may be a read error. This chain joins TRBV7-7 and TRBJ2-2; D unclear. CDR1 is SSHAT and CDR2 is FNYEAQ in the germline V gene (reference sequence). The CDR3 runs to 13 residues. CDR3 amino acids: CASSAVGTGELFF. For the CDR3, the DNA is TGTGCTAGCAGCGCGGTGGGCACCGGGGAGCTGTTTTTT.

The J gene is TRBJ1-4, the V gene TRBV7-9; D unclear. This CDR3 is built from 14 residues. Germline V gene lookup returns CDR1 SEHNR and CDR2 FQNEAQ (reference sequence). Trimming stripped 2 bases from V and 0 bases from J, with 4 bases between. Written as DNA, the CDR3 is TGTGCCAGCAGCTTAAGTTCAACTAATGAAAAACTGTTTTTT. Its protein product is CASSLSSTNEKLFF.

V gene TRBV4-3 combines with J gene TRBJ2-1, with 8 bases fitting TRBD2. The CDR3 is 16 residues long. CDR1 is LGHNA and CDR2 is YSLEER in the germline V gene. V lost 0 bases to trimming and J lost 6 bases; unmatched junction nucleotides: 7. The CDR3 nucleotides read TGCGCCAGCAGCCAAGAGGCAGCGGGGGACCCCAATGAGCAGTTCTTC. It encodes CASSQEAAGDPNEQFF.

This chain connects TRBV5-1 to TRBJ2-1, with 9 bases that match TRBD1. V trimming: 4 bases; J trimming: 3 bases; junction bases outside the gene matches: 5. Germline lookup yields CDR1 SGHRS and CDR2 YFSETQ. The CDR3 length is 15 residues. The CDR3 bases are TGCGCCAGCAGCAGGGACAGGGAGAACTACAATGAGCAGTTCTTC. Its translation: CASSRDRENYNEQFF.

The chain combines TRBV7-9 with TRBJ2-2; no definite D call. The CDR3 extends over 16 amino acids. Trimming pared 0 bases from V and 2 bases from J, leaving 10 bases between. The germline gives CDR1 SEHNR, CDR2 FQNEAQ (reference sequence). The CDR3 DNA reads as TGTGCCAGCAGCTTAGCAGGGCTAAAAAACACCGGGGAGCTGTTTTTT. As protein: CASSLAGLKNTGELFF. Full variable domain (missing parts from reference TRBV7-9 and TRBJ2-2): DTGVSQNPRHKITKRGQNVTFRCDPISEHNRLYWYRQTLGQGPEFLTYFQNEAQLEKSRLLSDRFSAERPKGSFSTLEIQRTEQGDSAMYLCASSLAGLKNTGELFFGEGSRLTVL.

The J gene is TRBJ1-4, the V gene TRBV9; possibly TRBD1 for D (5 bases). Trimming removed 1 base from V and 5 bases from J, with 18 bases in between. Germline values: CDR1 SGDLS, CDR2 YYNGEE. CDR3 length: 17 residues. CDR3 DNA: TGTGCCAGCAGCGTATGGCCAGGGCTAGCCCCGAATGAAAAACTGTTTTTT. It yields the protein CASSVWPGLAPNEKLFF.

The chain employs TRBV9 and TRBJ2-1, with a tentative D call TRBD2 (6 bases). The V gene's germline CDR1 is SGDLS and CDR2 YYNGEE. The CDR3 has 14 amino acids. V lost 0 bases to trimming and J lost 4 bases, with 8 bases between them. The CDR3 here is CASSVGRAYNEQFF. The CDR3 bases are TGTGCCAGCAGCGTAGGGAGGGCTTACAATGAGCAGTTCTTC. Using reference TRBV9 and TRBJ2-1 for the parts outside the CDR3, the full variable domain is DSGVTQTPKHLITATGQRVTLRCSPRSGDLSVYWYQQSLDQGLQFLIQYYNGEERAKGNILERFSAQQFPDLHSELNLSSLELGDSALYFCASSVGRAYNEQFFGPGTRLTVL.